This paragraph covers one T cell receptor beta chain sequence. This sample was taken from a study of OX40 agonist ivuxolimab in advanced cancers. Using immunoSEQ multiplex PCR, the repertoire was profiled, and TCRdb retains in-frame clones only, with some absent. This sample has about 46,000 clones, with 80% to 90% found just once. The sequencing used CD4+ or CD8+ T cells sorted from blood, collected in a trial of the OX40 agonist ivuxolimab. The TCR was taken from an adult with an advanced solid tumor such as melanoma, head and neck, liver or kidney cancer.

The CDR3 spells CASSLTGVGNTIYF. The CDR3 DNA is TGTGCCAGCAGCTTGACAGGGGTTGGAAACACCATATATTTT. The V gene is TRBV7-9, the J gene TRBJ1-3; 8 bases fit TRBD1. The V segment lost 3 bases and the J segment 3 bases; nucleotides outside the gene matches: 1. The germline gives CDR1 SEHNR, CDR2 FQNEAQ (reference sequence). CDR3 size: 14 residues.